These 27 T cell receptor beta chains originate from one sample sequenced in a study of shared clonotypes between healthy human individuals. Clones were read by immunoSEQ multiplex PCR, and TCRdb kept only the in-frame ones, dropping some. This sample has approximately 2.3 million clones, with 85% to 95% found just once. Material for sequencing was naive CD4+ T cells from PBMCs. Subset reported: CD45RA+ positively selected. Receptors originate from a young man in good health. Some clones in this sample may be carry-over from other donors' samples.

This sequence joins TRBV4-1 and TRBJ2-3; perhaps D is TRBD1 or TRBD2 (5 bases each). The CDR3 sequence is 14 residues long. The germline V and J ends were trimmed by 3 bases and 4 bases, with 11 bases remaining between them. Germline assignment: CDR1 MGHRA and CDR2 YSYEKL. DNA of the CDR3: TGCGCCAGCAGCCAGGGACCGACCCCAGATACGCAGTATTTT. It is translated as CASSQGPTPDTQYF.

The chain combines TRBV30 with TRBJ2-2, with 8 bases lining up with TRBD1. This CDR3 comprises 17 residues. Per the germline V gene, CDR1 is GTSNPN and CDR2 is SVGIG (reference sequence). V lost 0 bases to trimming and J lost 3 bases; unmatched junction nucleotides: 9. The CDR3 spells CAWSVTSGGPYTGELFF. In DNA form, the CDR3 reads TGTGCCTGGAGTGTAACCTCAGGGGGCCCTTACACCGGGGAGCTGTTTTTT.

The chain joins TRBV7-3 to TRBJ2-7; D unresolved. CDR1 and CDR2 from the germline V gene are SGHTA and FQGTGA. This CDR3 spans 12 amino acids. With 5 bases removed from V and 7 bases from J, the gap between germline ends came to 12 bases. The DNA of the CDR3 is TGTGCCAGCAGCCTGAACACCGGGGAGCAGTACTTC. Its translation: CASSLNTGEQYF. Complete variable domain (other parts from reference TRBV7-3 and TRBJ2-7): GAGVSQTPSNKVTEKGKYVELRCDPISGHTALYWYRQSLGQGPEFLIYFQGTGAADDSGLPNDRFFAVRPEGSVSTLKIQRTERGDSAVYLCASSLNTGEQYFGPGTRLTVT.

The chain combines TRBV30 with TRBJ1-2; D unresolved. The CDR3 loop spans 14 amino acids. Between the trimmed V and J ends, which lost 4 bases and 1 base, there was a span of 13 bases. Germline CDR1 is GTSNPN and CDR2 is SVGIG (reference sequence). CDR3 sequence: CAWTVGSFNYGYTF. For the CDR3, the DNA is TGTGCCTGGACCGTTGGATCCTTTAACTATGGCTACACCTTC.

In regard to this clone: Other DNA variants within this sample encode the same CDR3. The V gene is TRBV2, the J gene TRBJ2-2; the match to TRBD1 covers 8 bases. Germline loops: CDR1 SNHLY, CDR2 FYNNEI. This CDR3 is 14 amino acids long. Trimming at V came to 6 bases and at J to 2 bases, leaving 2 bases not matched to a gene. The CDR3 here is CASSGTGNTGELFF. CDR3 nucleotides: TGTGCCAGCAGCGGGACAGGTAACACCGGGGAGCTGTTTTTT.

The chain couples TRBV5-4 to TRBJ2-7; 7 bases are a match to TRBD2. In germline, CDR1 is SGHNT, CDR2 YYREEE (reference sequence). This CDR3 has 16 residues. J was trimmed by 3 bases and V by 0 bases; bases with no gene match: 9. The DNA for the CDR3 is TGTGCCAGCAGCTTGGCCGGGACTAATCCAGTCTACGAGCAGTACTTC. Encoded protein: CASSLAGTNPVYEQYF.

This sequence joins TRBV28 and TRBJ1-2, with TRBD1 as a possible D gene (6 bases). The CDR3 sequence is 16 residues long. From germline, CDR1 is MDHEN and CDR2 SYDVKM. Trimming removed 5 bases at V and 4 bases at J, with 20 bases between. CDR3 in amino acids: CASSPPLLGAGYGYTF. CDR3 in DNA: TGTGCCAGCAGTCCGCCACTTTTGGGGGCTGGCTATGGCTACACCTTC.

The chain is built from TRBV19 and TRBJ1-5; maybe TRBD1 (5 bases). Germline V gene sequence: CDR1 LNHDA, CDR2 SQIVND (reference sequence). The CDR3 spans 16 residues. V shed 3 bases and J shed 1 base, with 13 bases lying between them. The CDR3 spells CASSIRGARSNQPQHF. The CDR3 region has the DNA TGTGCCAGTAGTATTAGGGGAGCTCGGAGCAATCAGCCCCAGCATTTT.

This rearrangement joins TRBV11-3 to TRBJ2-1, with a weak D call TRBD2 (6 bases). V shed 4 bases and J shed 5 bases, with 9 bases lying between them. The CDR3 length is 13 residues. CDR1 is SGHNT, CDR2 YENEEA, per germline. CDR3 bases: TGTGCCAGCAGCTCACCTAGCGACAATGAGCAGTTCTTC. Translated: CASSSPSDNEQFF.

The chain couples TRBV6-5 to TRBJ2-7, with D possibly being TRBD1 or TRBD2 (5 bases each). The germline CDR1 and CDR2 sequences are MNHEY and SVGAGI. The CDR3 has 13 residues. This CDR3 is CAVKSGASREQYF. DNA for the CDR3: TGTGCGGTGAAATCTGGGGCTAGCCGCGAGCAGTACTTC.

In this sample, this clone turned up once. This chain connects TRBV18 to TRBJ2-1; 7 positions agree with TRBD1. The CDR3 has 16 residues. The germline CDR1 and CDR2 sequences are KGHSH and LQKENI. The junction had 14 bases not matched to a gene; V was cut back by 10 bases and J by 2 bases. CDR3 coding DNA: TGTGCCACCAGTCCGGGACAGATTTCAACCTACAATGAGCAGTTCTTC. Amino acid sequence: CATSPGQISTYNEQFF.

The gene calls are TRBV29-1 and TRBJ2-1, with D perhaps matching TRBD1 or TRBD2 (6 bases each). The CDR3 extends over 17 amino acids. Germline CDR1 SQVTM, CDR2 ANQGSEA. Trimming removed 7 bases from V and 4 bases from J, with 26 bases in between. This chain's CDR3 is CSAPAGGEASRYNEQFF. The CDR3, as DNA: TGCAGCGCTCCCGCCGGGGGCGAAGCCTCTCGGTACAATGAGCAGTTCTTC.

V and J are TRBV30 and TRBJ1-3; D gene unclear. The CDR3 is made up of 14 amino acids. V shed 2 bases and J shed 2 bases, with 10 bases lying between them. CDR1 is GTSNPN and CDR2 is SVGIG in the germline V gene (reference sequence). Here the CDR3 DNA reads TGTGCCTGGAGTCATAGAACAGCTGGAAACACCATATATTTT. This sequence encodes CAWSHRTAGNTIYF. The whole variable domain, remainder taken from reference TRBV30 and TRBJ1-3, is SQTIHQWPATLVQPVGSPLSLECTVEGTSNPNLYWYRQAAGRGLQLLFYSVGIGQISSEVPQNLSASRPQDRQFILSSKKLLLSDSGFYLCAWSHRTAGNTIYFGEGSWLTVV.

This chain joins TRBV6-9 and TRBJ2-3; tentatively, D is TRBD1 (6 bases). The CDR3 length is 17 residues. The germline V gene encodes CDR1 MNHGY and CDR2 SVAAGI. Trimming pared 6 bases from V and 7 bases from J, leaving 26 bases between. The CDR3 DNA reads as TGTGCCAGCAGAATCACTGGACAGACCACCAGGTCCAATACGCAGTATTTT. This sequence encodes CASRITGQTTRSNTQYF.

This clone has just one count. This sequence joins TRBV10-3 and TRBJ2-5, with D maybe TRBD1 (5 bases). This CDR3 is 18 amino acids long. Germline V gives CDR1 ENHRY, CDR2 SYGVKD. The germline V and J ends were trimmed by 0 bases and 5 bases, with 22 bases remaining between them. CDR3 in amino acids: CAISESYLAGLGGETQYF. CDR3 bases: TGTGCCATCAGTGAGTCTTATTTGGCAGGGCTCGGTGGGGAGACCCAGTACTTC.

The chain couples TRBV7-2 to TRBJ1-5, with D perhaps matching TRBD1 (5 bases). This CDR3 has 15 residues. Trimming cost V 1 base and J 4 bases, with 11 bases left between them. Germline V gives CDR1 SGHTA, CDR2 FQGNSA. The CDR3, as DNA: TGTGCCAGCAGCTTAGGGGGCAGACGGAATCAGCCCCAGCATTTT. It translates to CASSLGGRRNQPQHF.

The CDR3 spells CAISGTLLNTEAFF. In DNA form, the CDR3 reads TGTGCCATCAGTGGCACCTTACTGAACACTGAAGCTTTCTTT. The chain carries TRBV10-3 and TRBJ1-1; no clear D. Germline values: CDR1 ENHRY, CDR2 SYGVKD. V was shortened by 4 bases and J by 0 bases, with 9 bases between the two germline ends. CDR3 length: 14 residues.

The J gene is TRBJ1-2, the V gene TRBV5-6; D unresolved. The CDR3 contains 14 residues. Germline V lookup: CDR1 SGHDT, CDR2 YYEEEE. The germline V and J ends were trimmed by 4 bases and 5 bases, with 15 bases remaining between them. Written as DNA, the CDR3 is TGTGCCAGCAGCAAGGCCCCGGGGAATTATGGCTACACCTTC. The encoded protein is CASSKAPGNYGYTF. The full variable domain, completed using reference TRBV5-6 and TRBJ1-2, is DAGVTQSPTHLIKTRGQQVTLRCSPKSGHDTVSWYQQALGQGPQFIFQYYEEEERQRGNFPDRFSGHQFPNYSSELNVNALLLGDSALYLCASSKAPGNYGYTFGSGTRLTVV.

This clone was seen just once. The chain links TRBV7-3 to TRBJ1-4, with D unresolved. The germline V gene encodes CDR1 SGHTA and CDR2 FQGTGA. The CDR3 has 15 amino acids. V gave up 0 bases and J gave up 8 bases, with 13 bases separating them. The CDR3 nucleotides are TGTGCCAGCAGCTTAACTGGTGCATCTGGGGAAAAACTGTTTTTT. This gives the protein CASSLTGASGEKLFF. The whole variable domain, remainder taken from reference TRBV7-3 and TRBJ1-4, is GAGVSQTPSNKVTEKGKYVELRCDPISGHTALYWYRQSLGQGPEFLIYFQGTGAADDSGLPNDRFFAVRPEGSVSTLKIQRTERGDSAVYLCASSLTGASGEKLFFGSGTQLSVL.

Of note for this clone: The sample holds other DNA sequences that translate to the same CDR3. The CDR3 loop is CSAPRETQYF. In DNA, the CDR3 is TGCAGTGCCCCCAGGGAGACCCAGTACTTC. The V gene is TRBV20-1, the J gene TRBJ2-5; D is undetermined. Trimming stripped 6 bases from V and 5 bases from J, with 7 bases between. The CDR3 extends over 10 amino acids. Germline lookup yields CDR1 DFQATT and CDR2 SNEGSKA (reference sequence).

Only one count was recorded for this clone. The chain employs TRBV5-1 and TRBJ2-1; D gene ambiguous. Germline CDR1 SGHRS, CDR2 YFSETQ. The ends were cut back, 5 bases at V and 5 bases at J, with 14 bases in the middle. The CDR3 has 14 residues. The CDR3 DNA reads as TGCGCCAGCAGAGAAGGCGGCACCGACAATGAGCAGTTCTTC. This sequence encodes CASREGGTDNEQFF.

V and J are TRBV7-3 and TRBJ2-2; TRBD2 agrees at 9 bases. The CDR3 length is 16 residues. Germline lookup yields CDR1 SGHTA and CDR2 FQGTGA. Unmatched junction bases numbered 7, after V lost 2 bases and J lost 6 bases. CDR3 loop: CASSLGRAGGSGELFF. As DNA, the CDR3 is TGTGCCAGCAGCTTAGGGCGAGCGGGAGGATCCGGGGAGCTGTTTTTT.

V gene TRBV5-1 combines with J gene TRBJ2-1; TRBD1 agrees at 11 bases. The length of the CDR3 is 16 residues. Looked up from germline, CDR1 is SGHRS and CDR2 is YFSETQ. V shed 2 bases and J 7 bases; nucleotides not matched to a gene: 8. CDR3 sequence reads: CASSLGFGQGANEQFF. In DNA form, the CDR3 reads TGCGCCAGCAGCTTAGGTTTCGGACAGGGGGCTAATGAGCAGTTCTTC.

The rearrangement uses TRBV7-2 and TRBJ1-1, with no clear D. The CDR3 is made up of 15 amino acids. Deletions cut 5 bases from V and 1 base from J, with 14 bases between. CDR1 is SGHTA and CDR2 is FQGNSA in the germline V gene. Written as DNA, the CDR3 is TGTGCCAGCAGCCCTGTTGGCACCGGGAACACTGAAGCTTTCTTT. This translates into CASSPVGTGNTEAFF.

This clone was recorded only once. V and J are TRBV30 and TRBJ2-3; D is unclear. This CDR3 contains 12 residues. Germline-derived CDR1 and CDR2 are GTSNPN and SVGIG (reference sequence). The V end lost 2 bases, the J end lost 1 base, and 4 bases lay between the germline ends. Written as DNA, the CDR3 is TGTGCCTGGAGTTGGGGCACAGATACGCAGTATTTT. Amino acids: CAWSWGTDTQYF.

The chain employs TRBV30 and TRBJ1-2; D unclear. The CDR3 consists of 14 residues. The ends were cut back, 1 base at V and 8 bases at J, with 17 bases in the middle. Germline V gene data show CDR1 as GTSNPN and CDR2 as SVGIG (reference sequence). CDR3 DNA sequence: TGTGCCTGGAGTGGGGGTCTCGCCCTGTTGGGCTACACCTTC. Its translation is CAWSGGLALLGYTF. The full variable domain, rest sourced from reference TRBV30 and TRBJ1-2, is SQTIHQWPATLVQPVGSPLSLECTVEGTSNPNLYWYRQAAGRGLQLLFYSVGIGQISSEVPQNLSASRPQDRQFILSSKKLLLSDSGFYLCAWSGGLALLGYTFGSGTRLTVV.

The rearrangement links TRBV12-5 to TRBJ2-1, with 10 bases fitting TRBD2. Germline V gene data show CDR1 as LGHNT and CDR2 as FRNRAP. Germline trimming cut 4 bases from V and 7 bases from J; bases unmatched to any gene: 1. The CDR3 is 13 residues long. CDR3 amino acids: CASGSSGSNEQFF. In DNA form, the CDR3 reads TGTGCTAGTGGTTCTAGCGGGAGTAATGAGCAGTTCTTC.